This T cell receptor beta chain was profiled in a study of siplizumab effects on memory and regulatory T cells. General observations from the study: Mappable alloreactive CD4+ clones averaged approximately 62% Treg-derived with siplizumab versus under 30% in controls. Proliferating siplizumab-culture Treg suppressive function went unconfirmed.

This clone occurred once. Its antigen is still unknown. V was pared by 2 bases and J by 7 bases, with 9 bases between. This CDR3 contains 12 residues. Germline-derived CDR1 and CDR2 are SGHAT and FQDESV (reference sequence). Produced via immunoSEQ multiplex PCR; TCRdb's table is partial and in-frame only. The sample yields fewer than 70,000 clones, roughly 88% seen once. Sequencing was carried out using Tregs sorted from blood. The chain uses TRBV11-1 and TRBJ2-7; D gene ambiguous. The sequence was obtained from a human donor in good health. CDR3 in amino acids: CASSLKGLEQYF. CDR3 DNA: TGTGCCAGCAGCTTAAAAGGGTTAGAGCAGTACTTC.